This T cell receptor beta chain was found in a study of cytotoxic CD8 clonotypes in ibrutinib-treated CLL. TCRdb's table, derived via immunoSEQ multiplex PCR, lists solely in-frame clones and lacks some. The table has fewer than 200,000 clones, 84% seen once. In regard to this clone: The missing conserved phenylalanine or tryptophan at the end of this CDR3 makes a read error likely.

V was cut by 0 bases and J by 3 bases, with 12 bases left in between. The CDR3 consists of 15 residues. Germline V CDR1 and CDR2: SGHDT, YYEEEE. The J gene is TRBJ1-2, the V gene TRBV5-6, with D perhaps matching TRBD1 (5 bases). The clonotype was recovered from a human donor with chronic lymphocytic leukemia. Sequencing used PBMCs, obtained after 24 months of ibrutinib treatment. The CDR3 DNA reads as TGTGCCAGCAGCTTGGTTCGGGGACTCGACTATGGCTACACCCTC. This sequence encodes CASSLVRGLDYGYTL.